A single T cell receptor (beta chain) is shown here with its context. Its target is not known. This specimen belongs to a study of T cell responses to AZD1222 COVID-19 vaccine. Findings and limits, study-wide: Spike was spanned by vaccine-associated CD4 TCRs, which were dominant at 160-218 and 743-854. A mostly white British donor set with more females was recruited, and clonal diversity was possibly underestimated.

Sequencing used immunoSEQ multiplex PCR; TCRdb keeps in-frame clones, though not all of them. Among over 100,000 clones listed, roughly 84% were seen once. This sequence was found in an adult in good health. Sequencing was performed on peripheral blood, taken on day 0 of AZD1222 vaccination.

The chain's CDR3 is CASTAHGSINNQPQHF. The CDR3 DNA reads as TGTGCCAGTACCGCTCACGGCAGTATTAACAATCAGCCCCAGCATTTT. The J gene is TRBJ1-5, the V gene TRBV19; D is unclear. V dropped 7 bases and J dropped 3 bases, with 19 bases sitting between them. From germline, CDR1 is LNHDA and CDR2 SQIVND (reference sequence). CDR3 length equals 16 residues.